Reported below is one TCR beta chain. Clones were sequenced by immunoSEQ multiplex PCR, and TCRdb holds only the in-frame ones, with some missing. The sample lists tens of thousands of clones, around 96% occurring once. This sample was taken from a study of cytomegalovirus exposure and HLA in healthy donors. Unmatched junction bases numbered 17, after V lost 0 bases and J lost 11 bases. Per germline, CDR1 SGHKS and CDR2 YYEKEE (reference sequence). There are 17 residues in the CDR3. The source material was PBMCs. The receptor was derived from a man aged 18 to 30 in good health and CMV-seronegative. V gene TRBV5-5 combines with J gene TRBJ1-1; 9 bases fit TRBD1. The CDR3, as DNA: TGTGCCAGCAGCTTGGGGGATCTATATGGGACAGGGCCTGGGGCTTTCTTT. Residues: CASSLGDLYGTGPGAFF.